The clone carrying this T cell receptor beta chain came up many times. Its antigen is not identified. Among the patients, aged 18 to 65, hyperthyroidism was newly diagnosed and had lasted under 2 months. The sample comes from a study of T cells in Graves' hyperthyroidism and ophthalmopathy. Whole-study findings and limits: The model predicted ophthalmopathy a median around six months before onset.

It was RNA transcripts that yielded the amplified TCR beta CDR3 regions. The primer set for the first-round RT-PCR of the TCR CDR3 was HTBI. In TCRdb, the multiplex PCR reads were re-called with MiXCR into one record per CDR3 protein. The sample has fewer than 350,000 distinct CDR3 sequences; 18% are singletons. Germline V gene data show CDR1 as MDHEN and CDR2 as SYDVKM. V was cut by 7 bases and J by 5 bases, with 15 bases left in between. This CDR3 region has 14 residues. V is TRBV28 and J is TRBJ2-1; D tentatively reads TRBD1 or TRBD2 (6 bases each). This TCR was sampled from a woman aged 45-65 years with Graves' hyperthyroidism. Material for sequencing was blood. As DNA, the CDR3 is TGTGCCAGCAAGGGGGTAGCGGAACACAATGAGCAGTTCTTC. This encodes CASKGVAEHNEQFF.